This T cell receptor (beta chain) emerged from a study of beta chain features in type 1 diabetes. Study-wide findings and caveats: A potential influence of HLA type upon TCRB rearrangement remained unresolved herein.

CDR3 length: 17 residues. The ends lost 2 bases at V and 4 bases at J; junction bases unmatched: 10. The germline gives CDR1 SGHNT, CDR2 YYREEE (reference sequence). For this clone: Its antigen is unidentified.

Sorted CD4+ subsets: naive, central memory, regulatory, stem cell-like memory (CD45RO/CCR7/CD25/CD127/CD95/CD27 panel). As every portion of the isolated RNA was reverse transcribed, the sequencing read expressed TCRB transcripts. Only in-frame clones appear in the TCRdb table, and some are missing; sequencing was by immunoSEQ multiplex PCR. Here the sample spans roughly 400,000 clones, approximately 15% being singletons. The specimen was naive CD4+ T cells from blood. The TCR was taken from a young woman in good health. The chain joins TRBV5-4 to TRBJ2-1; TRBD1 matches 9 bases. In nucleotides, the CDR3 is TGTGCCAGCAGCTTCGGGACAGGGACCCTTTCTTACAATGAGCAGTTCTTC. This sequence encodes CASSFGTGTLSYNEQFF.